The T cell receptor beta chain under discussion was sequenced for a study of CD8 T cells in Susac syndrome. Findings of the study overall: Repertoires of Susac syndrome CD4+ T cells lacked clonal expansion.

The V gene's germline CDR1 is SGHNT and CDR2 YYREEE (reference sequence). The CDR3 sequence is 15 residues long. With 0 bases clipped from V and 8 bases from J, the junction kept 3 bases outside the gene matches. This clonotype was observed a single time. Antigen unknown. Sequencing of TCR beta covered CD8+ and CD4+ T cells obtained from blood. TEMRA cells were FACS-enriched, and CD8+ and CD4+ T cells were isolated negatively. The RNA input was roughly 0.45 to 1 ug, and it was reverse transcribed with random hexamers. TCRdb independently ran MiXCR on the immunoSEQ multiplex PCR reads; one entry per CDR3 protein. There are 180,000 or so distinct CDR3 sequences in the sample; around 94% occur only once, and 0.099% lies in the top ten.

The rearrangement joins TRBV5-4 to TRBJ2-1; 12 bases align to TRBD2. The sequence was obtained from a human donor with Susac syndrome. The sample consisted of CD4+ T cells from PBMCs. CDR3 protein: CASSLVSSGGDEQFF. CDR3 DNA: TGTGCCAGCAGCTTGGTGTCTAGCGGGGGGGATGAGCAGTTCTTC.